This TCR beta chain stems from a study of control samples from healthy donors and cancer patients. Clones were sequenced by immunoSEQ multiplex PCR, and TCRdb holds only the in-frame ones, with some missing. The table lists tens of thousands of clones, about nine tenths of them singletons. This CDR3 region has 16 residues. Germline V lookup: CDR1 MNHNY, CDR2 SVGAGI (reference sequence). V was cut by 2 bases and J by 9 bases, with 17 bases left in between. The sequence came from a man aged 60-69 years with head and neck cancer. Sample: PBMCs. This chain uses TRBV6-6 with TRBJ1-6, with a tentative D call TRBD1 (5 bases). Written as DNA, the CDR3 is TGTGCCAGCAGTTACCGACGGGACGAGAGCTCTTCACCCCTCCACTTT. Translation gives CASSYRRDESSSPLHF.